This TCR beta chain was captured by sequencing in a study of PD-1 blockade in classical Hodgkin lymphoma. Study-level information: Intravenous delivery of nivolumab at 3 mg/kg to patients occurred every 2 weeks. General study points: Diversity in CD4+ TCRs, unlike that measured in CD8+ TCRs, had risen significantly by C4D1. Baseline diversity resembling that of newly diagnosed patients was seen in complete responders. The study reported lower baseline TCR diversity in newly diagnosed patients than in healthy donors.

With 3 bases removed from V and 4 bases from J, the gap between germline ends came to 2 bases. The V gene's germline CDR1 is SGHDN and CDR2 FVKESK. There are 11 residues in the CDR3. Every patient was affected by relapse after autologous stem cell transplantation, while exposure to brentuximab vedotin was not uniform. Clones were read by immunoSEQ multiplex PCR, and TCRdb kept only the in-frame ones, dropping some. The profile shows 100,000 to 130,000 clones, roughly nine tenths of them singletons. Remarks on this clone: The antigen is not known.

This receptor was taken from a human donor with classical Hodgkin lymphoma. The sample in question was peripheral blood mononuclear cells (PBMCs), obtained before the second cycle of nivolumab. This sequence joins TRBV14 and TRBJ2-3, with D unresolved. CDR3 residues: CASSHSDTQYF. The CDR3 DNA sequence: TGTGCCAGCAGCCATTCAGATACGCAGTATTTT.